This TCR beta chain was found in a study of blood T cells in healthy people across ages. Primers used in a second PCR of about 7 to 12 cycles were a sample-barcoded 5' primer and a J-beta primer mix. TCRdb re-analysed the 5' RACE reads in MiXCR, keeping a single row per CDR3 protein. Of 700,000 or so distinct CDR3 sequences in the sample, about a fifth were seen once. The germline V gene has CDR1 SGHRS and CDR2 YFSETQ. This CDR3 comprises 15 residues. V dropped 0 bases and J dropped 3 bases, with 10 bases sitting between them. V gene TRBV5-1 combines with J gene TRBJ1-5; unclear D gene. Material for sequencing was blood. The sequence derives from a man between 65 and 79 years old in good health. As DNA, the CDR3 is TGCGCCAGCAGCTTGGCGGCCGGAACCAATCAGCCCCAGCATTTT. Translated: CASSLAAGTNQPQHF.